These 32 T cell receptor beta chains were sequenced from one sample in a study of T cells after yellow fever vaccination. MiXCR was run by TCRdb on the 5' RACE reads, yielding one entry per CDR3 protein. The sample lists about 500,000 distinct CDR3 sequences, around 17% occurring once. Sequencing used PBMCs, obtained 4 to 6 days after the first yellow fever vaccination. These receptors originate from a man aged 18 to 29 who received the YFV17D yellow fever vaccine.

V usage is TRBV7-9 and J usage is TRBJ1-4; D is undetermined. Trimming took 2 bases from V and 1 from J, leaving 8 bases between them. The CDR3 loop spans 15 amino acids. CDR1 SEHNR and CDR2 FQNEAQ come from the germline V gene (reference sequence). The CDR3 region has the DNA TGTGCCAGCAGCTTATCGGGAGGAACTAATGAAAAACTGTTTTTT. This encodes CASSLSGGTNEKLFF.

The V call is TRBV7-8, the J call TRBJ1-5; 8 nucleotides align to TRBD1. The CDR3 consists of 15 residues. Germline trimming cut 2 bases from V and 4 bases from J; bases unmatched to any gene: 4. Germline CDR1 reads SGHVS; CDR2 reads FQNEAQ. The CDR3 coding sequence is TGTGCCAGCAGCTTATTACAGGGGGGAAATCAGCCCCAGCATTTT. It yields the protein CASSLLQGGNQPQHF.

The rearrangement links TRBV6-5 to TRBJ2-7, with TRBD1 as a possible D gene (6 bases). The CDR3 covers 14 residues. The V gene's germline CDR1 is MNHEY and CDR2 SVGAGI. V was trimmed by 2 bases and J by 6 bases, leaving 14 bases between them. CDR3 protein: CASSYRTETSEQYF. In DNA form, the CDR3 reads TGTGCCAGCAGTTACCGGACAGAGACCTCCGAGCAGTACTTC.

The sample holds many counts of this clonotype. This chain uses TRBV12-3 or TRBV12-4 with TRBJ2-2; no definite D call. CDR3 length: 14 amino acids. The V and J ends lost 1 base and 3 bases respectively, with 6 bases between them. This chain's CDR3 is CASSLVGYTGELFF. CDR3 in DNA: TGTGCCAGCAGTTTAGTAGGTTACACCGGGGAGCTGTTTTTT.

The chain combines TRBV24-1 with TRBJ2-4, with D perhaps given as TRBD1 or TRBD2 (5 bases each). The V end was cut by 5 bases, the J end by 0 bases, with 10 bases between. Germline CDR1 is KGHDR and CDR2 is SFDVKD. CDR3 length: 15 residues. CDR3 DNA sequence: TGTGCCACCAGTGGGGGGTACCTAGCCAAAAACATTCAGTACTTC. Encoded protein: CATSGGYLAKNIQYF.

This clonotype was picked up a small number of times. The genes are TRBV5-1 and TRBJ1-3, with D perhaps matching TRBD1 (5 bases). The ends were cut back, 1 base at V and 8 bases at J, with 13 bases in the middle. The CDR3 sequence is 14 residues long. CDR1 is SGHRS, CDR2 YFSETQ, per germline. The CDR3 DNA reads TGCGCCAGCAGCTTGCAGGGATGGAAAGACACCATATATTTT. This codes for CASSLQGWKDTIYF.

The rearrangement joins TRBV29-1 to TRBJ2-5, with D tentatively TRBD2 (5 bases). Germline V gene lookup returns CDR1 SQVTM and CDR2 ANQGSEA. The CDR3 has 12 residues. V was pared by 4 bases and J by 2 bases, with 8 bases between. The CDR3 reads CSVAGGQETQYF. In nucleotides, the CDR3 is TGCAGCGTTGCCGGCGGGCAAGAGACCCAGTACTTC. Full variable domain (remainder filled in from reference TRBV29-1 and TRBJ2-5): SAVISQKPSRDICQRGTSLTIQCQVDSQVTMMFWYRQQPGQSLTLIATANQGSEATYESGFVIDKFPISRPNLTFSTLTVSNMSPEDSSIYLCSVAGGQETQYFGPGTRLLVL.

This clonotype was seen more than once but under ten times. The rearrangement joins TRBV7-3 to TRBJ2-3, with D possibly matching TRBD1 (5 bases). This CDR3 region has 13 residues. Germline loops: CDR1 SGHTA, CDR2 FQGTGA. V shed 5 bases and J shed 12 bases, with 18 bases lying between them. CDR3 sequence: CASSPERGRTQYF. CDR3 bases: TGTGCCAGCAGCCCTGAAAGGGGAAGGACCCAGTATTTT.

This sequence joins TRBV12-3 or TRBV12-4 and TRBJ1-1; 7 bases are a match to TRBD1. The V and J ends lost 6 bases and 7 bases, in that order; junction bases with no gene match: 8. The CDR3 consists of 13 residues. This CDR3 reads CASSRQGGNEAFF. CDR3 in DNA: TGTGCCAGCAGCCGACAGGGTGGTAATGAAGCTTTCTTT.

This chain uses TRBV5-1 with TRBJ2-3, with 8 bases identical to TRBD2. CDR3 length: 14 residues. Unmatched junction bases numbered 4, after V lost 3 bases and J lost 4 bases. Germline CDR1 and CDR2: SGHRS and YFSETQ. DNA of the CDR3: TGCGCCAGCAGCTCGGGGGGGTCCGCAGATACGCAGTATTTT. Its translation: CASSSGGSADTQYF.

The rearrangement uses TRBV28 and TRBJ2-7; D might be TRBD1 or TRBD2, each matching 5 bases. Germline values: CDR1 MDHEN, CDR2 SYDVKM. This CDR3 has 15 residues. The V end lost 6 bases, the J end lost 3 bases, and 18 bases lay between the germline ends. The CDR3 nucleotides read TGTGCCAGCAGCCGAGCCGGGACGGAGAGCTACGAGCAGTACGTC. Protein sequence: CASSRAGTESYEQYV.

The chain has TRBV7-3 and TRBJ2-5; the D is unclear. V gave up 0 bases and J gave up 5 bases, with 7 bases separating them. Germline values: CDR1 SGHTA, CDR2 FQGTGA. The CDR3 is 13 residues long. CDR3 loop: CASSLTRYETQYF. In DNA form, the CDR3 reads TGTGCCAGCAGCTTAACCCGATATGAGACCCAGTACTTC.

This sequence joins TRBV7-6 and TRBJ2-1, with TRBD2 matching over 8 bases. In germline, CDR1 is SGHVS, CDR2 FNYEAQ. The J segment lost 7 bases and the V segment lost 4 bases, leaving 9 bases of the junction unmatched. The CDR3 spans 15 residues. DNA of the CDR3: TGTGCCAGCAGCTCAACAGCGGGGGTGAGGAATGAGCAGTTCTTC. It is translated as CASSSTAGVRNEQFF. The full variable domain, its missing parts supplied by reference TRBV7-6 and TRBJ2-1, is GAGVSQSPRYKVTKRGQDVALRCDPISGHVSLYWYRQALGQGPEFLTYFNYEAQQDKSGLPNDRFSAERPEGSISTLTIQRTEQRDSAMYRCASSSTAGVRNEQFFGPGTRLTVL.

Only a few counts were recorded for this clonotype. The V gene is TRBV7-2, the J gene TRBJ2-1; D may match TRBD1 or TRBD2 (6 bases each). Germline CDR1 and CDR2: SGHTA and FQGNSA. This CDR3 spans 14 amino acids. With 2 bases removed from V and 8 bases from J, the gap between germline ends came to 13 bases. The DNA for the CDR3 is TGTGCCAGCAGCTTACGTCCGGGGGCCGATGAGCAGTTCTTC. Its protein is CASSLRPGADEQFF.

This clonotype was counted between two and nine times. The chain is built from TRBV24-1 and TRBJ2-3, with D perhaps matching TRBD1 or TRBD2 (5 bases each). CDR3 size: 13 residues. Per germline, CDR1 KGHDR and CDR2 SFDVKD. Trimming pared 4 bases from V and 2 bases from J, leaving 6 bases between. The CDR3 reads CATSEGVTDTQYF. The CDR3 DNA follows: TGTGCCACCAGTGAGGGGGTCACAGATACGCAGTATTTT.

The chain is built from TRBV7-9 and TRBJ2-7; possible D gene TRBD1, 5 bases. V gave up 5 bases and J gave up 4 bases, with 12 bases separating them. This CDR3 comprises 13 residues. Germline CDR1 SEHNR, CDR2 FQNEAQ (reference sequence). CDR3 protein: CASSPLDTYEQYV. The CDR3 coding sequence is TGTGCCAGCAGCCCATTGGACACTTACGAGCAGTACGTC.

This clonotype was picked up a small number of times. V usage is TRBV6-2 or TRBV6-3 and J usage is TRBJ1-5, with 8 bases fitting TRBD1. The germline V gene encodes CDR1 MNHEY and CDR2 SVGEGT. Trimming took 2 bases from V and 6 from J; bases not matched to a gene: 6. This CDR3 comprises 15 residues. The CDR3 loop reads CASSYGTGEGQPQHF. DNA of the CDR3: TGTGCCAGCAGTTACGGGACAGGTGAGGGTCAGCCCCAGCATTTT.

The genes are TRBV30 and TRBJ2-7; no reliable D call. Germline CDR1 GTSNPN, CDR2 SVGIG (reference sequence). V lost 1 base to trimming and J lost 4 bases, with 14 bases between them. The CDR3 is 14 residues long. CDR3 protein: CAWSEEIWSYEQYF. In nucleotides, the CDR3 is TGTGCCTGGAGTGAAGAGATCTGGAGTTACGAGCAGTACTTC.

This clonotype turned up a few times. This chain links TRBV12-3 or TRBV12-4 with TRBJ1-4; 9 nucleotides align to TRBD1. With V trimmed by 6 bases and J by 8 bases, 13 bases remained unmatched. The length of the CDR3 is 16 residues. CDR3 amino acids: CASRYIPGQGREKLFF. DNA for the CDR3: TGTGCCAGCAGATATATTCCGGGACAGGGTAGAGAAAAACTGTTTTTT.

At least ten counts were recorded for this clonotype. This sequence joins TRBV6-5 and TRBJ2-1, with TRBD1 matching over 8 bases. CDR1 is MNHEY and CDR2 is SVGAGI in the germline V gene. The CDR3 length is 16 residues. J gave up 7 bases and V 2 bases, and 10 bases lay outside the gene matches. The CDR3 nucleotides read TGTGCCAGCAGTTACGCTGGAGGACAGGGTATTAATGAGCAGTTCTTC. This codes for CASSYAGGQGINEQFF.

This chain links TRBV11-2 with TRBJ2-2; 8 bases map to TRBD2. CDR1 SGHAT and CDR2 FQNNGV come from the germline V gene. Trimming took 1 base from V and 4 from J; bases not matched to a gene: 2. The CDR3 has 15 residues. CDR3 nucleotides: TGTGCCAGCAGCTTAGTTCGGGAGGGCACCGGGGAGCTGTTTTTT. It codes for CASSLVREGTGELFF.

This clonotype has just a few counts. The chain is built from TRBV5-4 and TRBJ2-1; no reliable D call. Germline CDR1 SGHNT, CDR2 YYREEE (reference sequence). This CDR3 has 11 amino acids. Deletions cut 4 bases from V and 7 bases from J, with 6 bases between. The chain's CDR3 is CASSGNNEQFF. In DNA form, the CDR3 reads TGTGCCAGCAGCGGGAATAATGAGCAGTTCTTC.

The sample holds a few counts of this clonotype. J is TRBJ2-7 and V is TRBV18; D call uncertain. The V end lost 2 bases, the J end lost 1 base, and 9 bases lay between the germline ends. The CDR3 loop spans 14 amino acids. Germline V lookup: CDR1 KGHSH, CDR2 LQKENI. The CDR3 DNA reads TGTGCCAGCTCACCATTAAGACGGTCCTACGAGCAGTACTTC. This translates into CASSPLRRSYEQYF.

The chain has TRBV12-1 and TRBJ2-1; TRBD1 is taken as the D call from the table, unchecked against the DNA. TRBV12-1 is tagged as a pseudogene. This CDR3 has 13 residues. The CDR3 sequence is CASSPDRYNEQFF. The DNA of the CDR3 is TGTGCCAGCAGCCCGGACAGATACAATGAGCAGTTCTTC.

This clonotype was counted only a few times. V gene TRBV6-4 combines with J gene TRBJ1-3; a possible D gene is TRBD1 (5 bases). Germline V gene lookup returns CDR1 MRHNA and CDR2 SNTAGT. V was clipped by 2 bases and J by 2 bases, with 16 bases between them. The CDR3 length is 17 residues. The CDR3 protein is CASSDHCRDVPGNTIYF. DNA of the CDR3: TGTGCCAGCAGTGACCATTGCCGGGACGTCCCTGGAAACACCATATATTTT.

This clonotype was observed a few times. The CDR3 region is CASSQLNIQYF. CDR3 bases: TGTGCCAGCAGCCAATTGAACATTCAGTACTTC. The rearrangement joins TRBV3-1 to TRBJ2-4, with D hard to call. Trimming shortened V by 2 bases and J by 7 bases, and 3 bases separated the two germline ends. The germline CDR1 and CDR2 sequences are LGHDT and YNNKEL (reference sequence). The CDR3 extends over 11 amino acids.

The chain recombines TRBV25-1 with TRBJ2-2; 7 bases line up with TRBD1. The CDR3 extends over 14 amino acids. V gave up 4 bases and J gave up 3 bases; unmatched junction bases: 2. Germline V gives CDR1 MGHDK, CDR2 SYGVNS. The CDR3 here is CASSATGYTGELFF. In nucleotides, the CDR3 is TGTGCCAGCAGTGCGACAGGGTACACCGGGGAGCTGTTTTTT.

The chain has TRBV4-1 and TRBJ2-5, with 11 bases that match TRBD2. The CDR3 contains 17 residues. In germline, CDR1 is MGHRA, CDR2 YSYEKL. V dropped 4 bases and J dropped 2; count of bases not matched to a gene: 9. CDR3 protein: CASSRRPSGGTQETQYF. CDR3 coding DNA: TGCGCCAGCAGCCGCCGTCCTAGCGGGGGGACACAAGAGACCCAGTACTTC.

This clonotype was found a few times. The V call is TRBV6-2 or TRBV6-3, the J call TRBJ2-1; D is possibly TRBD2 (5 bases). This CDR3 is 12 amino acids long. Germline loops: CDR1 MNHEY, CDR2 SVGEGT. The V and J ends lost 5 bases and 8 bases respectively, with 10 bases between them. This chain's CDR3 is CASSHSVHEQFF. The CDR3 DNA reads as TGTGCCAGCAGTCATAGCGTCCATGAGCAGTTCTTC.

J is TRBJ2-7 and V is TRBV11-2; no clear D gene. Germline CDR1 is SGHAT and CDR2 is FQNNGV. The CDR3 covers 14 residues. Trimming shortened V by 0 bases and J by 3 bases, and 9 bases separated the two germline ends. The CDR3 spells CASSLDIGFYEQYV. The CDR3 DNA follows: TGTGCCAGCAGCTTAGATATAGGTTTCTACGAGCAGTACGTC.

This clonotype was observed a handful of times. The chain couples TRBV6-5 to TRBJ2-1; 8 bases are a match to TRBD2. V gave up 10 bases and J gave up 2 bases; unmatched junction bases: 7. Per the germline V gene, CDR1 is MNHEY and CDR2 is SVGAGI. The CDR3 consists of 14 residues. For the CDR3, the DNA is TGTGCCACCACGGGGGGGGGTACCTACAATGAGCAGTTCTTC. It is translated as CATTGGGTYNEQFF.

This clonotype was observed a few times. The J gene is TRBJ1-4, the V gene TRBV5-1, with D perhaps TRBD1 (6 bases). The CDR3 is made up of 14 amino acids. V lost 3 bases and J lost 4, with 10 bases in between. Germline-derived CDR1 and CDR2 are SGHRS and YFSETQ. The CDR3 nucleotides are TGCGCCAGCAGCTCGGGACACAATAATGAAAAACTGTTTTTT. As protein: CASSSGHNNEKLFF. Using reference TRBV5-1 and TRBJ1-4 for the parts outside the CDR3, the full variable domain is KAGVTQTPRYLIKTRGQQVTLSCSPISGHRSVSWYQQTPGQGLQFLFEYFSETQRNKGNFPGRFSGRQFSNSRSEMNVSTLELGDSALYLCASSSGHNNEKLFFGSGTQLSVL.